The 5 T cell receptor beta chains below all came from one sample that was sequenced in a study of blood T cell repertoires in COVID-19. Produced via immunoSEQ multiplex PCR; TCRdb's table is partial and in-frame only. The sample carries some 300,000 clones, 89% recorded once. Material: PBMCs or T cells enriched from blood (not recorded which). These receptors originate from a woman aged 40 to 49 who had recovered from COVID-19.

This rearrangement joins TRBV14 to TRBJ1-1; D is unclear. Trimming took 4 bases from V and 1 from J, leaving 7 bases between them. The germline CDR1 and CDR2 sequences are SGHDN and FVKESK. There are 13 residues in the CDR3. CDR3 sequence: CASSLTENTEAFF. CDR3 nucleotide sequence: TGTGCCAGCAGCCTCACAGAGAACACTGAAGCTTTCTTT. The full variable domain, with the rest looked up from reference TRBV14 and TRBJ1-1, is EAGVTQFPSHSVIEKGQTVTLRCDPISGHDNLYWYRRVMGKEIKFLLHFVKESKQDESGMPNNRFLAERTGGTYSTLKVQPAELEDSGVYFCASSLTENTEAFFGQGTRLTVV.

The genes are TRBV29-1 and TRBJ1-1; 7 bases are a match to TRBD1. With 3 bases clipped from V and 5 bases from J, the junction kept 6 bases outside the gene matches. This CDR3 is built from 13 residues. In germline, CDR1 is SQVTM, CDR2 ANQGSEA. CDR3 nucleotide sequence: TGCAGCGTTGAGAAGGGGGCGGGAACTGAAGCTTTCTTT. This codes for CSVEKGAGTEAFF.

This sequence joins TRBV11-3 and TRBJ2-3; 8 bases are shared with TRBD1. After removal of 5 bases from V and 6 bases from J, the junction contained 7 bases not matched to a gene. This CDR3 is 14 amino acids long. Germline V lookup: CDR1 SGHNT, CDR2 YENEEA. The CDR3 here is CASSTGQGQDTQYF. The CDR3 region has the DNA TGTGCCAGCAGCACCGGACAGGGTCAGGATACGCAGTATTTT.

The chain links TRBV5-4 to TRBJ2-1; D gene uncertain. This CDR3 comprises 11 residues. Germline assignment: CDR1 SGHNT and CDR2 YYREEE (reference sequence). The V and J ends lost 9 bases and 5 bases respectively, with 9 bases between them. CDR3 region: CATISDNEQFF. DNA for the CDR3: TGTGCCACTATAAGCGACAATGAGCAGTTCTTC.

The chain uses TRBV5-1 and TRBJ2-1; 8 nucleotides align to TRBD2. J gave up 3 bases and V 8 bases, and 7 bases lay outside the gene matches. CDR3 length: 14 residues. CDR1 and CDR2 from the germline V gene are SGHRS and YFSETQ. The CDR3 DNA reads TGCGCCAGTGCCAACGGGGGGGACTACAATGAGCAGTTCTTC. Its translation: CASANGGDYNEQFF.